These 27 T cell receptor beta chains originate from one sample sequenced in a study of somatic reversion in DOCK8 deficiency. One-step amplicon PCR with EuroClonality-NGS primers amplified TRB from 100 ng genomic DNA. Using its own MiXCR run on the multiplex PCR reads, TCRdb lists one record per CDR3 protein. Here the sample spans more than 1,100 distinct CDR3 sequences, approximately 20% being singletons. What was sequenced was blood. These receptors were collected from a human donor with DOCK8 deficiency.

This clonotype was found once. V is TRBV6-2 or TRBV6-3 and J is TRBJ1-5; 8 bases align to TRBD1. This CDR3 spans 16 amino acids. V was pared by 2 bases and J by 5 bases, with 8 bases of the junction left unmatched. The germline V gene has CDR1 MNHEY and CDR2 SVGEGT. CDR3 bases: TGTGCCAGCAGTTACGCTAGCCGGACAGGGTATCAGCCCCAGCATTTT. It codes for CASSYASRTGYQPQHF.

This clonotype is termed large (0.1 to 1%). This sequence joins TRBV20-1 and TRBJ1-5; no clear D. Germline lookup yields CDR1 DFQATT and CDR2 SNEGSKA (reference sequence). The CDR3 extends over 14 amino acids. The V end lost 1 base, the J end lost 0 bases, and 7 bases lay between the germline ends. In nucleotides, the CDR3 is TGCAGTGCTAGAGGAGGCGGTAGCAATCAGCCCCAGCATTTT. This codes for CSARGGGSNQPQHF.

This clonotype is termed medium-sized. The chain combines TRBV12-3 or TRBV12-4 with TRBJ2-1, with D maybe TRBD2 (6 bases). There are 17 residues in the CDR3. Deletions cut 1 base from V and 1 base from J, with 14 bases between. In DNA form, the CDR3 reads TGTGCCAGCAGTTTAGAATTGGGGGGAGGATCCTACAATGAGCAGTTCTTC. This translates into CASSLELGGGSYNEQFF.

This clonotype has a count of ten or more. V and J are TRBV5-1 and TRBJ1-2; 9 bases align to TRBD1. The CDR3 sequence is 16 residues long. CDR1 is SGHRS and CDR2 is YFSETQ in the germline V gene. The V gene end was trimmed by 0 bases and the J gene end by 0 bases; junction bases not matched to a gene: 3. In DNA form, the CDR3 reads TGCGCCAGCAGCTTGGCCGGGACAGGGACTAACTATGGCTACACCTTC. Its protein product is CASSLAGTGTNYGYTF.

The CDR3 bases are TGTGCCAGCAGCTCCGCTAAAATAGGGGCTTTAGGAGCTTTCTTT. Translation: CASSSAKIGALGAFF. The genes are TRBV5-4 and TRBJ1-1, with TRBD1 as a possible D gene (5 bases). The CDR3 is made up of 15 amino acids. The V end was cut by 3 bases, the J end by 10 bases, with 22 bases between. Germline V gives CDR1 SGHNT, CDR2 YYREEE (reference sequence).

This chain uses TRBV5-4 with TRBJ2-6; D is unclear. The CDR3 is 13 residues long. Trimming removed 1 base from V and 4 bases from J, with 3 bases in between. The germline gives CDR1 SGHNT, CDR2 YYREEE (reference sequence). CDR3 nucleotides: TGTGCCAGCAGCTTGTCCGGGGCCAACGTCCTGACTTTC. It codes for CASSLSGANVLTF. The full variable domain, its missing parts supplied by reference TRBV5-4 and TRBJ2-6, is ETGVTQSPTHLIKTRGQQVTLRCSSQSGHNTVSWYQQALGQGPQFIFQYYREEENGRGNFPPRFSGLQFPNYSSELNVNALELDDSALYLCASSLSGANVLTFGAGSRLTVL.

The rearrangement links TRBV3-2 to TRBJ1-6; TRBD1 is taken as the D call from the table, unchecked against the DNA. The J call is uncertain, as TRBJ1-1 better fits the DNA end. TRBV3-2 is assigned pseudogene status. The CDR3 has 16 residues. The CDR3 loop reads CASSRRGVWWNTEAFF. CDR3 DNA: TGTGCCAGCAGCCGGAGGGGGGTATGGTGGAACACTGAAGCTTTCTTT.

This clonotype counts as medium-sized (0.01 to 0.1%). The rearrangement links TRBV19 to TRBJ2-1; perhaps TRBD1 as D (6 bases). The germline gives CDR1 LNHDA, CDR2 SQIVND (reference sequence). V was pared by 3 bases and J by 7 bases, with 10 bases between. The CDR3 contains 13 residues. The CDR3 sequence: CASSITQGNEQFF. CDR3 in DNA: TGTGCCAGTAGTATCACACAGGGAAATGAGCAGTTCTTC.

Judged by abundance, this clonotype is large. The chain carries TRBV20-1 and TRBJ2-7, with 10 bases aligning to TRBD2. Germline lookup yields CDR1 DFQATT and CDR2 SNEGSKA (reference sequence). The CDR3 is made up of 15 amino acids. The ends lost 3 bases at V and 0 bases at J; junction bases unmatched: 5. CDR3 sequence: CSARPSSGSSYEQYF. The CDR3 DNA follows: TGCAGTGCTAGGCCCTCTAGCGGGAGCTCCTACGAGCAGTACTTC.

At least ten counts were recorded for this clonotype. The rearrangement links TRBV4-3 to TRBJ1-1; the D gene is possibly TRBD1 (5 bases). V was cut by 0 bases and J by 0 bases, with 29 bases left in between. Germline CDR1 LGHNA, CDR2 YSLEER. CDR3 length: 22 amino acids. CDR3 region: CASSQDGPGRGWSPDMNTEAFF. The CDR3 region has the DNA TGCGCCAGCAGCCAAGATGGGCCAGGGCGGGGGTGGAGCCCGGACATGAACACTGAAGCTTTCTTT.

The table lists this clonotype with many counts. CDR3 coding DNA: TGTGCCAGCAGCGTTGCCCAGGGAAAGCATTACGAGCAGTACTTC. It encodes CASSVAQGKHYEQYF. The chain links TRBV9 to TRBJ2-7; D might be TRBD1 (5 bases). Germline V gene lookup returns CDR1 SGDLS and CDR2 YYNGEE. Between the trimmed V and J ends, which lost 2 bases and 4 bases, there was a span of 16 bases. The CDR3 runs 15 residues.

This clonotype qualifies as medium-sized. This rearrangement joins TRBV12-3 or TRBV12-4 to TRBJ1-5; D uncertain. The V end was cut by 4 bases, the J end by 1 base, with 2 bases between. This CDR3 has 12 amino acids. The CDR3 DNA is TGTGCCAGCAGTTACAGCAATCAGCCCCAGCATTTT. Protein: CASSYSNQPQHF.

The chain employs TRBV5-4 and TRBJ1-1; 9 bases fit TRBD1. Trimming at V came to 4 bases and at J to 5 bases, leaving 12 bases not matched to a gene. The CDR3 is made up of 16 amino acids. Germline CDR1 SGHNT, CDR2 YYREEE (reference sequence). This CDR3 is CASSPWGQGGRTEAFF. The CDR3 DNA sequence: TGTGCCAGCAGCCCGTGGGGACAGGGAGGAAGGACTGAAGCTTTCTTT.

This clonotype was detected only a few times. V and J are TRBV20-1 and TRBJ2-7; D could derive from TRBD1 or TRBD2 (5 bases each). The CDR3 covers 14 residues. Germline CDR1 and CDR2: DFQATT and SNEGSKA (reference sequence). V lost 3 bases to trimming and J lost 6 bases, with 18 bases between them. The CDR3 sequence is CSARGTSRLAEQYF. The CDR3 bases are TGCAGTGCTAGGGGGACGTCTCGTCTCGCCGAGCAGTACTTC.

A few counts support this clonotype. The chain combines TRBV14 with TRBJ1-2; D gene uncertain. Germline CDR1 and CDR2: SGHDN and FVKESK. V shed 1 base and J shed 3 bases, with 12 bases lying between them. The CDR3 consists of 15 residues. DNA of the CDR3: TGTGCCAGCAGCCAAGGCCCCAACATCTACTATGGCTACACCTTC. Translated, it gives CASSQGPNIYYGYTF.

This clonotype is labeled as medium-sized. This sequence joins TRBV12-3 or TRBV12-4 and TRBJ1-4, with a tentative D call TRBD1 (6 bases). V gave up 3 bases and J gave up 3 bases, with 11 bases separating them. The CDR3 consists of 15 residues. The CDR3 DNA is TGTGCCAGCAGTTTTTACGGGGGGCCTAATGAAAAACTGTTTTTT. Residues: CASSFYGGPNEKLFF.

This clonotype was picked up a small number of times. CDR3 DNA: TGTGCTAGTGGTTTGGTAAGGGGGTCGGTCACTGAAGCTTTCTTT. Protein product: CASGLVRGSVTEAFF. The genes are TRBV12-5 and TRBJ1-1; D is possibly TRBD1 (6 bases). The CDR3 loop spans 15 amino acids. Trimming stripped 0 bases from V and 4 bases from J, with 12 bases between. Looked up from germline, CDR1 is LGHNT and CDR2 is FRNRAP.

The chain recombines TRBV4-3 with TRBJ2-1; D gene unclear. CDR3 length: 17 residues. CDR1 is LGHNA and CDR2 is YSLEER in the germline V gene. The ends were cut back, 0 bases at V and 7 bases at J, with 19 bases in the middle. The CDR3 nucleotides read TGCGCCAGCAGCCAAGAGGGTGGACCCTTCCCCAGGAATGAGCAGTTCTTC. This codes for CASSQEGGPFPRNEQFF.

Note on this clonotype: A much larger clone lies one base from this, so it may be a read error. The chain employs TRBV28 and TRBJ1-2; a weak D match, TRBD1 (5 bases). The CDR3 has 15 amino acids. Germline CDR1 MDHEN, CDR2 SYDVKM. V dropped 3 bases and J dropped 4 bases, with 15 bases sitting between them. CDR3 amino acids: CASSFSGPRIYGYTF. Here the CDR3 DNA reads TGTGCCAGCAGTTTTTCGGGGCCCAGGATCTATGGCTACACCTTC.

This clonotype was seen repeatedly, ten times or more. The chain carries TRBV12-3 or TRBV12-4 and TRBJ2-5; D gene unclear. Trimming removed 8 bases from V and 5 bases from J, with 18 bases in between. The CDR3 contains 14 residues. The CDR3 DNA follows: TGTGCCAGCCAAATAAAGGGATGGCGGGAGACCCAGTACTTC. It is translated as CASQIKGWRETQYF.

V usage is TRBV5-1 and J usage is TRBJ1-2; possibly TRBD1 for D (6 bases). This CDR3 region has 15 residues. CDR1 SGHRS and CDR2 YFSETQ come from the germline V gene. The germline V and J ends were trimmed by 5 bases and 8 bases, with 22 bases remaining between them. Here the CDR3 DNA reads TGCGCCAGCAGACTCAGGGACAAACAATGGGGAGGCTACACCTTC. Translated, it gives CASRLRDKQWGGYTF.

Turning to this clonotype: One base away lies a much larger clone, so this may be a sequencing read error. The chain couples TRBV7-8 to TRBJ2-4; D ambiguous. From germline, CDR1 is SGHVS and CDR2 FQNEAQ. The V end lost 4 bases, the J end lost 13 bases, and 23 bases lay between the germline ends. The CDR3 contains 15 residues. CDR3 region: CASSSSRVSPYGQYF. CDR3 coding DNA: TGTGCCAGCAGCTCCAGCCGGGTCTCACCGTACGGGCAGTACTTC.

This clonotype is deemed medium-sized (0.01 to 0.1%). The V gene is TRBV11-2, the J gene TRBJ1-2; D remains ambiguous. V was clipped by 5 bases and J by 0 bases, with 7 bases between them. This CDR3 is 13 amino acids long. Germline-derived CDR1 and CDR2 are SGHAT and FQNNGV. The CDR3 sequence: CASSKSTNYGYTF. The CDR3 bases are TGTGCCAGCAGCAAAAGCACTAACTATGGCTACACCTTC.

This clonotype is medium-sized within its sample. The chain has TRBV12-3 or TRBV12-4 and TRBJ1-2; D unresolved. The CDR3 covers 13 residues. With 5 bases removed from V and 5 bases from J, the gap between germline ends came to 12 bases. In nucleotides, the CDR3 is TGTGCCAGCAGTCCCACGGGTGGATATGGCTACACCTTC. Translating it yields CASSPTGGYGYTF.

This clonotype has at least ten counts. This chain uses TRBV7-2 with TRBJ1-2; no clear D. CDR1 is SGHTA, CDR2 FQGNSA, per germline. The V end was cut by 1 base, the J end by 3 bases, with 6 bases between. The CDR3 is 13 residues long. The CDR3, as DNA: TGTGCCAGCAGCTTAGACAGAGACTATGGCTACACCTTC. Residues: CASSLDRDYGYTF.

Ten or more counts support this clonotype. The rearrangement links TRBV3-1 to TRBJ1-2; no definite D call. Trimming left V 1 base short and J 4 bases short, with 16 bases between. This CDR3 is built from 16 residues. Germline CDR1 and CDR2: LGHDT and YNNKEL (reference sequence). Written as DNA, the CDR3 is TGTGCCAGCAGCCAAGCCGGGTCCCATACCCGCTATGGCTACACCTTC. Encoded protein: CASSQAGSHTRYGYTF. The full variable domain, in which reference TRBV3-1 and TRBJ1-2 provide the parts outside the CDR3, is DTAVSQTPKYLVTQMGNDKSIKCEQNLGHDTMYWYKQDSKKFLKIMFSYNNKELIINETVPNRFSPKSPDKAHLNLHINSLELGDSAVYFCASSQAGSHTRYGYTFGSGTRLTVV.

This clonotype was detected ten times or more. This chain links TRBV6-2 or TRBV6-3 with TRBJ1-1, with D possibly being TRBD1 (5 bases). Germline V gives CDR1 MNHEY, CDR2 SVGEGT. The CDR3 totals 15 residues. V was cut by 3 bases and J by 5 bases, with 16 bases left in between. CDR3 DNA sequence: TGTGCCAGCAGTTATGGACAATCAAAGCGGACTGAAGCTTTCTTT. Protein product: CASSYGQSKRTEAFF.